This TCR beta chain appears in the sequencing data of a study of long-term antiretroviral therapy in people with HIV. Findings and caveats of the study: Compared with controls, HIV repertoires showed narrower CDR3 length ranges.

Notes on this clone: Antigen unknown.

Version v3.0 of the immunoSEQ assay ran at survey level. Libraries were prepared by immunoSEQ multiplex PCR; TCRdb keeps only in-frame clonotypes and omits some of them. The data show around 8,000 clones, more than 65% seen once. Germline assignment: CDR1 MNHGY and CDR2 SAAAGT. Trimming removed 2 bases from V and 0 bases from J, with 14 bases in between. The CDR3 is made up of 17 amino acids. V is TRBV6-8 and J is TRBJ2-4; D is undetermined. Sequencing used unsorted PBMCs, obtained less than 2.7 years before starting antiretroviral therapy. The TCR sequence derives from a man aged 35 to 55 with HIV. CDR3 in DNA: TGTGCCAGCAGTTACGCCCCCCTCTACCTAGCCAAAAACATTCAGTACTTC. Amino acid sequence: CASSYAPLYLAKNIQYF.